This section outlines one T cell receptor beta chain sequence together with its context. Its binding antigen is unknown. A junction boundary mismatches the germline segment, possibly from a read error. The record originates from a study of T-cell memory formation after mild COVID-19 (dated by TCRdb to 2020 to 2023). For context, the study as a whole: TCR sequence clusters from the two donors were found to be largely donor specific. Longitudinal TCRalpha and TCRbeta repertoire sequencing tracked T-cell clones expanding and contracting after mild COVID-19 in a couple of donors. The cohort was made up of two young adult volunteers, one female and one male, who were previously healthy. Study-level results and caveats: Contracting CD4+ clones appeared mostly in the CM and EM memory subsets, whereas CD8+ clones were enriched in EMRA. Some responding clones were detected in pre-infection memory, suggesting pre-existing cross-reactive memory T cells joined the SARS-CoV-2 response. Clones contracting from day 15 to 85 had balanced CD4/CD8 phenotypes, while a second wave expanding from day 15 to 37 was biased towards CD4+. The second-wave clones that peaked on day 37 were not confirmed to be SARS-CoV-2 specific. The study included only a couple of mild cases, and larger cohorts that include severe cases with pre-infection samples were judged to be necessary.

Ficoll-Paque density gradient centrifugation was used to isolate PBMCs. CDR1 and CDR2 are read off the germline V gene (reference sequence) as GTSNPN and SVGIG. Counted from cysteine to phenylalanine, this CDR3 has 12 amino acids. The retained sequence is limited to the CDR3, 36 bases, with the frame set at the first base. TCRdb records Illumina NovaSeq 6000 as the sequencer. Using 5'RACE with constant-segment primers, TCRalpha and TCRbeta cDNA libraries were constructed, with sample barcodes and unique molecular identifiers added in the process. RNA was extracted from every sample with Trizol reagent. Libraries were amplified in two PCR steps, with a second sample barcode and Illumina TruSeq adapters added in the second step. The libraries were sequenced on an Illumina NovaSeq using 2 x 150 bp paired-end reads. The study's own analysis went as follows. Reads were demultiplexed and collapsed into UMI-guided consensus sequences with migec v1.2.7. With mixcr v2.1.11, UMI consensuses were aligned to TRA and TRB V and J templates and assembled into clonotypes. Clonotypes were classified as expanded or contracted when called significant by both edgeR and NoisET, with noise models trained on biological replicates. For edgeR calls, the thresholds were a false discovery rate-adjusted p below 0.01 and a log2 fold-change of 1. PCA with hierarchical clustering of max-normalized trajectories of the 1000 most abundant clonotypes was used as exploratory dynamics analysis. The CD4 or CD8 phenotype of responding clones was assigned using the separately sequenced CD4+ and CD8+ repertoires. TCRdb trimmed public reads at Q25 via fastp, called clones via MiXCR and kept in-frame beta chains. When rows share a CDR3 protein, they turn into one entry using the most common DNA and genes. The V and J calls were determined by TCRdb, not by the authors. The sample data list 450,000 to 700,000 distinct CDR3 sequences, and roughly 18% of these were observed just once. The leading ten clones occupy 12% of the sample.

The source is an adult woman who had mild COVID-19 (a few samples of this study predate the infection). The sample titles of this study are shuffled in the database, so cell type and time point are left out; the donor was told from shared clones. Recombination connected TRBV30 to TRBJ1-2; the central 8 bases match TRBD1. Sample: PBMCs or a T cell subset sorted from them (not recorded which). The DNA reads TGTGCCTGGAGTCCCACCAGGGACAGGATTTCCTTC. This sequence encodes CAWSPTRDRISF.